The next 13 T cell receptor beta chains were all read from a single sample in a study of cytomegalovirus exposure and HLA in healthy donors. Primers included in the PCR were 60 Vbeta and 13 Jbeta primers. Sequencing used immunoSEQ multiplex PCR; TCRdb keeps in-frame clones, though not all of them. Of about 130,000 clones in the sample, 80% were seen once. Source material: PBMCs. Source of these receptors: a female donor in good health and CMV-seronegative.

This clone has just a few counts. The chain has TRBV27 and TRBJ2-1; 8 bases map to TRBD2. J lost 1 base, V lost 5 bases, and 4 bases had no gene match. Germline V gene sequence: CDR1 MNHEY, CDR2 SMNVEV (reference sequence). The CDR3 extends over 15 amino acids. In DNA form, the CDR3 reads TGTGCCAGCAGTCCCGGGACTAGATCCTACAATGAGCAGTTCTTC. Amino acids: CASSPGTRSYNEQFF.

In its sample, this clone was seen a few times. The genes are TRBV6-5 and TRBJ2-3; TRBD2 aligns across 10 bases. The CDR3 extends over 16 amino acids. CDR1 and CDR2 (germline): MNHEY, SVGAGI. The junction had 4 bases not matched to a gene; V was cut back by 0 bases and J by 4 bases. The CDR3, as DNA: TGTGCCAGCAGTTACTCTAGCGGGGGGTCATCAGATACGCAGTATTTT. This sequence encodes CASSYSSGGSSDTQYF.

The rearrangement joins TRBV27 to TRBJ2-7; 7 positions agree with TRBD1. Losses at the gene ends were 3 bases for V and 3 bases for J; bases not matched to a gene: 20. The CDR3 has 19 amino acids. Germline loops: CDR1 MNHEY, CDR2 SMNVEV (reference sequence). The DNA for the CDR3 is TGTGCCAGCAGTTTTCGGGCAGGGGGTAATGGGGAGATCCACTACGAGCAGTACTTC. It yields the protein CASSFRAGGNGEIHYEQYF.

The rearrangement uses TRBV7-3 and TRBJ2-7; 8 nucleotides align to TRBD2. CDR3 length: 15 residues. The V gene's germline CDR1 is SGHTA and CDR2 FQGTGA. Trimming at V came to 5 bases and at J to 2 bases, leaving 8 bases not matched to a gene. CDR3 loop: CASSPTRGATYEQYF. The CDR3 bases are TGTGCCAGCAGCCCAACGCGGGGGGCAACCTACGAGCAGTACTTC.

The chain is built from TRBV15 and TRBJ1-5, with 7 bases lining up with TRBD1. Trimming removed 5 bases from V and 4 bases from J; junction bases left unmatched: 5. The CDR3 extends over 14 amino acids. Germline-derived CDR1 and CDR2 are LNHNV and YYDKDF (reference sequence). The CDR3 here is CATSLDRENQPQHF. As DNA, the CDR3 is TGTGCCACCAGCCTAGACAGGGAGAATCAGCCCCAGCATTTT.

The chain employs TRBV6-5 and TRBJ2-3; tentative D call: TRBD1 (6 bases). The CDR3 runs to 15 residues. Per the germline V gene, CDR1 is MNHEY and CDR2 is SVGAGI. Trimming cost V 3 bases and J 3 bases, with 13 bases left between them. In nucleotides, the CDR3 is TGTGCCAGCAGTTATGGAAACAGGGCAACAGATACGCAGTATTTT. Its protein product is CASSYGNRATDTQYF.

The rearrangement joins TRBV30 to TRBJ1-2; D gene unclear. V lost 0 bases to trimming and J lost 6 bases, with 8 bases between them. Germline V gives CDR1 GTSNPN, CDR2 SVGIG (reference sequence). This CDR3 has 12 amino acids. DNA for the CDR3: TGTGCCTGGAGTGTAAACGGGAATGGCTACACCTTC. This translates into CAWSVNGNGYTF.

This clone occurred a few times. The J gene is TRBJ2-7, the V gene TRBV6-5, with D tentatively TRBD2 (6 bases). Germline CDR1 MNHEY, CDR2 SVGAGI. This CDR3 contains 13 residues. The germline V and J ends were trimmed by 5 bases and 4 bases, with 12 bases remaining between them. CDR3 nucleotides: TGTGCCAGCAGTGACGCAGGGAGGTACGAGCAGTACTTC. It is translated as CASSDAGRYEQYF.

This clone was found a few times. The genes are TRBV9 and TRBJ1-5; D ambiguous. Trimming took 0 bases from V and 4 from J, leaving 11 bases between them. The CDR3 runs 15 residues. CDR1 SGDLS and CDR2 YYNGEE come from the germline V gene. The CDR3 DNA reads TGTGCCAGCAGCGTAGGTCTACGGGGAAATCAGCCCCAGCATTTT. Amino acids: CASSVGLRGNQPQHF.

CDR3 DNA sequence: TGTGCCAGCTCCCCTCTAGGTAGCGGGGGAAGGAATGAGCAGTTCTTC. Translation gives CASSPLGSGGRNEQFF. The V and J genes are TRBV18 and TRBJ2-1; 9 bases fit TRBD2. Germline-derived CDR1 and CDR2 are KGHSH and LQKENI. The V segment lost 6 bases and the J segment 7 bases; nucleotides outside the gene matches: 13. The CDR3 has 16 residues.

A remark on this clone: At one end the junction does not follow the germline gene, possibly because of a read error. The same CDR3 is also encoded by other DNA sequences in this sample. This chain links TRBV7-9 with TRBJ1-1; D is unresolved. Germline CDR1 SEHNR, CDR2 FQNEAQ (reference sequence). The CDR3 consists of 11 residues. CDR3 region: CSSSLGGEAFF. As DNA, the CDR3 is TGTTCCAGCAGCTTAGGCGGTGAAGCTTTCTTT.

The rearrangement joins TRBV7-3 to TRBJ2-2, with TRBD1 matching 9 bases. After removal of 5 bases from V and 6 bases from J, the junction contained 4 bases not matched to a gene. CDR3 length equals 14 residues. Germline V lookup: CDR1 SGHTA, CDR2 FQGTGA. DNA for the CDR3: TGTGCCAGCAGCCGACAGGGGGTACCCGGGGAGCTGTTTTTT. It codes for CASSRQGVPGELFF.

The chain joins TRBV1 to TRBJ2-1; the table's D call, TRBD2, has no DNA check behind it. TRBV1 is listed as a pseudogene. This CDR3 has 17 residues. CDR3 sequence (DNA): TGCACCAGCAGCCATAGACTAGCTGGAGAATGTGGCAATGAGCAGTTCTTC. Amino acid sequence: CTSSHRLAGECGNEQFF.